This TCR beta chain is from a study of technical replicates of blood from several donors. Only in-frame clones appear in the TCRdb table, and some are missing; sequencing was by immunoSEQ multiplex PCR. The table has about 78,000 clones, just under 95% seen once. With V trimmed by 4 bases and J by 2 bases, 4 bases remained unmatched. This CDR3 region has 16 residues. Germline-derived CDR1 and CDR2 are SGHTA and FQGNSA. The source is a human donor in good health. The sample consisted of T cells isolated from PBMCs. The chain carries TRBV7-2 and TRBJ2-5; 13 bases match TRBD2. The CDR3 loop reads CASSSGTSGTQETQYF. In DNA, the CDR3 is TGTGCCAGCAGCTCCGGGACTAGCGGGACTCAAGAGACCCAGTACTTC.